The 25 T cell receptor beta chains below all came from one sample that was sequenced in a study of technical replicates of blood from a few donors. The table came from immunoSEQ multiplex PCR; TCRdb's copy has only in-frame clones and leaves some out. The sample has approximately 85,000 clones; about 90% are singletons. Source material: T cells isolated from PBMCs. The receptors were gathered from a human donor in good health.

The rearrangement uses TRBV25-1 and TRBJ1-3; D remains unclear. The germline V gene has CDR1 MGHDK and CDR2 SYGVNS. The CDR3 spans 12 residues. With 3 bases removed from V and 8 bases from J, the gap between germline ends came to 8 bases. The CDR3, as DNA: TGTGCCAGCAGTGAGAATCGGGACACCATATATTTT. This encodes CASSENRDTIYF.

The rearrangement uses TRBV5-5 and TRBJ2-7; a weak D match, TRBD2 (6 bases). Germline loops: CDR1 SGHKS, CDR2 YYEKEE (reference sequence). The V end was cut by 2 bases, the J end by 3 bases, with 15 bases between. The CDR3 has 15 amino acids. This chain's CDR3 is CASSFRAGPFYEQYF. CDR3 in DNA: TGTGCCAGCAGCTTTCGCGCGGGACCTTTCTACGAGCAGTACTTC.

The rearrangement joins TRBV30 to TRBJ1-5; possible D gene TRBD1, 5 bases. Germline V lookup: CDR1 GTSNPN, CDR2 SVGIG (reference sequence). The CDR3 extends over 14 amino acids. The germline V and J ends were trimmed by 1 base and 3 bases, with 10 bases remaining between them. CDR3 in DNA: TGTGCCTGGAGTGGGGGGGACTTCAATCAGCCCCAGCATTTT. This translates into CAWSGGDFNQPQHF.

This sequence joins TRBV27 and TRBJ2-7; the D gene is possibly TRBD1 (7 bases). CDR1 is MNHEY and CDR2 is SMNVEV in the germline V gene (reference sequence). V dropped 2 bases and J dropped 3 bases, with 14 bases sitting between them. The CDR3 runs to 15 residues. The CDR3 region has the DNA TGTGCCAGCAGTTTAGGAGGGGGCGGTATCTACGAGCAGTACTTC. Its protein product is CASSLGGGGIYEQYF.

The J gene is TRBJ1-5, the V gene TRBV23-1; possible D gene TRBD1, 5 bases. TRBV23-1 is an ORF; its function is uncertain. V lost 0 bases and J 4 bases, leaving 16 bases between the germline ends. This CDR3 is 17 amino acids long. DNA for the CDR3: TGCGCCAGCAGTCAATCCCGGTACCCCGGGGGAAATCAGCCCCAGCATTTT. Protein product: CASSQSRYPGGNQPQHF.

The chain is built from TRBV4-1 and TRBJ2-7; a weak D match, TRBD2 (6 bases). The CDR3 runs 13 residues. CDR1 MGHRA and CDR2 YSYEKL come from the germline V gene. V was shortened by 3 bases and J by 7 bases, with 13 bases between the two germline ends. CDR3 sequence (DNA): TGCGCCAGCAGCCAGAGCGGGTCCTGGGAGCAGTACTTC. As protein: CASSQSGSWEQYF.

The chain has TRBV11-2 and TRBJ2-3; 13 positions match TRBD2. Germline-derived CDR1 and CDR2 are SGHAT and FQNNGV. The CDR3 is 15 residues long. Trimming removed 0 bases from V and 9 bases from J; junction bases left unmatched: 3. In DNA form, the CDR3 reads TGTGCCAGCAGCTTAGACGGACTAGCGGGAGTGACGCAGTATTTT. Protein product: CASSLDGLAGVTQYF. Full variable domain (remainder filled in from reference TRBV11-2 and TRBJ2-3): EAGVAQSPRYKIIEKRQSVAFWCNPISGHATLYWYQQILGQGPKLLIQFQNNGVVDDSQLPKDRFSAERLKGVDSTLKIQPAKLEDSAVYLCASSLDGLAGVTQYFGPGTRLTVL.

The chain has TRBV11-3 and TRBJ2-1; 9 positions match TRBD1. V lost 5 bases, J lost 8 bases, and 4 bases stayed unmatched. The CDR3 contains 13 residues. CDR1 and CDR2 from the germline V gene are SGHNT and YENEEA. The CDR3 DNA is TGTGCCAGCAGCACCACAGGGGGCGATGAGCAGTTCTTC. Protein sequence: CASSTTGGDEQFF. Complete variable domain (other parts from reference TRBV11-3 and TRBJ2-1): EAGVVQSPRYKIIEKKQPVAFWCNPISGHNTLYWYLQNLGQGPELLIRYENEEAVDDSQLPKDRFSAERLKGVDSTLKIQPAELGDSAVYLCASSTTGGDEQFFGPGTRLTVL.

This chain joins TRBV7-9 and TRBJ2-7, with 7 bases fitting TRBD1. Trimming took 5 bases from V and 1 from J; bases not matched to a gene: 5. Germline CDR1 is SEHNR and CDR2 is FQNEAQ (reference sequence). The CDR3 totals 14 residues. For the CDR3, the DNA is TGTGCCAGCAGCCCGGGACAGCGATCCTACGAGCAGTACTTC. This codes for CASSPGQRSYEQYF.

The V gene is TRBV18, the J gene TRBJ2-7; 7 bases match TRBD2. Germline values: CDR1 KGHSH, CDR2 LQKENI. This CDR3 is 16 amino acids long. Losses at the gene ends were 4 bases for V and 1 base for J; bases not matched to a gene: 10. The CDR3 DNA reads TGTGCCAGCTCACTGGGTTGGCGGGAGATATCCTACGAGCAGTACTTC. It specifies CASSLGWREISYEQYF.

This chain uses TRBV5-1 with TRBJ2-5, with TRBD2 as a possible D gene (6 bases). CDR3 length equals 14 residues. The germline CDR1 and CDR2 sequences are SGHRS and YFSETQ. V was clipped by 0 bases and J by 5 bases, with 11 bases between them. The CDR3 DNA sequence: TGCGCCAGCAGCTTGGTGGTTGCGGGGGAGACCCAGTACTTC. This codes for CASSLVVAGETQYF.

About this clone itself: Mismatch with germline at one junction end may stem from a read error. The chain combines TRBV29-1 with TRBJ2-7, with no clear D. Germline CDR1 reads SQVTM; CDR2 reads ANQGSEA. The CDR3 contains 12 residues. Here the CDR3 reads CSAEVTSHEQYF. DNA of the CDR3: TGCAGCGCAGAGGTGACCTCCCACGAGCAGTACTTC.

In DNA, the CDR3 is TGTGCCAGCAGCTACGCAGGGGGCAAGGAAAAACTGTTTTTT. Its translation: CASSYAGGKEKLFF. The V and J genes are TRBV4-2 and TRBJ1-4, with 8 bases that match TRBD1. Germline V gene sequence: CDR1 LGHNA, CDR2 YNFKEQ. The J segment lost 8 bases and the V segment lost 5 bases, leaving 7 bases of the junction unmatched. The CDR3 covers 14 residues.

The V and J genes are TRBV6-5 and TRBJ1-2; TRBD1 matches 10 bases. In germline, CDR1 is MNHEY, CDR2 SVGAGI. V was pared by 5 bases and J by 7 bases, with 1 base of the junction left unmatched. The CDR3 runs 12 residues. The CDR3 region is CASSRDRGGYTF. For the CDR3, the DNA is TGTGCCAGCAGTAGGGACAGGGGTGGCTACACCTTC.

The rearrangement links TRBV4-1 to TRBJ2-1; a possible D gene is TRBD2 (5 bases). The V end lost 0 bases, the J end lost 1 base, and 13 bases lay between the germline ends. The CDR3 runs to 17 residues. Looked up from germline, CDR1 is MGHRA and CDR2 is YSYEKL. DNA of the CDR3: TGCGCCAGCAGCCAAGATGGGAGCGAGCGGTCCTACAATGAGCAGTTCTTC. Residues: CASSQDGSERSYNEQFF.

CDR3 in DNA: TGCAGTGCTGATACAGGAAACACCATATATTTT. Its protein product is CSADTGNTIYF. V usage is TRBV20-1 and J usage is TRBJ1-3; D is unresolved. In germline, CDR1 is DFQATT, CDR2 SNEGSKA (reference sequence). The CDR3 consists of 11 residues. Trimming took off 5 bases at V and 4 bases at J, with 6 bases between the two ends.

This chain connects TRBV9 to TRBJ2-1; D is perhaps TRBD2 (7 bases). There are 17 residues in the CDR3. CDR1 and CDR2 from the germline V gene are SGDLS and YYNGEE. Trimming removed 0 bases from V and 2 bases from J, with 15 bases in between. In DNA form, the CDR3 reads TGTGCCAGCAGCGTAGAGGGGGGGGGCCCAACCTACAATGAGCAGTTCTTC. Its translation: CASSVEGGGPTYNEQFF.

The chain employs TRBV6-1 and TRBJ2-7, with D tentatively TRBD2 (6 bases). Trimming took off 4 bases at V and 1 base at J, with 11 bases between the two ends. Germline V gene sequence: CDR1 MNHNS, CDR2 SASEGT. CDR3 length equals 14 residues. CDR3 sequence: CASSVFGGSYEQYF. The CDR3 nucleotides read TGTGCCAGCAGTGTCTTCGGGGGTTCCTACGAGCAGTACTTC.

The rearrangement uses TRBV19 and TRBJ2-3; no definite D call. This CDR3 contains 14 residues. Germline V gene data show CDR1 as LNHDA and CDR2 as SQIVND (reference sequence). V was trimmed by 3 bases and J by 4 bases, leaving 11 bases between them. CDR3: CASSIERFADTQYF. The CDR3 coding sequence is TGTGCCAGTAGTATTGAGCGTTTTGCAGATACGCAGTATTTT.

The rearrangement links TRBV9 to TRBJ2-6; perhaps TRBD1 as D (6 bases). Trimming pared 2 bases from V and 2 bases from J, leaving 14 bases between. Germline-derived CDR1 and CDR2 are SGDLS and YYNGEE. CDR3 length: 17 amino acids. The CDR3 here is CASSVQGSPPGANVLTF. The CDR3, as DNA: TGTGCCAGCAGCGTCCAGGGGAGCCCGCCTGGGGCCAACGTCCTGACTTTC.

CDR3 sequence (DNA): TGTGCCAGTAGTATCTGGACAGGGAACACTGAAGCTTTCTTT. The encoded protein is CASSIWTGNTEAFF. The chain uses TRBV19 and TRBJ1-1, with TRBD1 identical over 7 bases. V lost 3 bases to trimming and J lost 1 base; unmatched junction nucleotides: 2. Looked up from germline, CDR1 is LNHDA and CDR2 is SQIVND (reference sequence). The CDR3 is 14 amino acids.

The rearrangement uses TRBV9 and TRBJ2-3; no clear D gene. Germline CDR1 reads SGDLS; CDR2 reads YYNGEE. The V end was cut by 0 bases, the J end by 3 bases, with 5 bases between. CDR3 length equals 13 residues. CDR3 in DNA: TGTGCCAGCAGCGTAGATCCTACAGATACGCAGTATTTT. Amino acid sequence: CASSVDPTDTQYF.

The V call is TRBV13, the J call TRBJ2-4, with D uncertain. This CDR3 is built from 16 residues. Germline V CDR1 and CDR2: PRHDT, FYEKMQ (reference sequence). Trimming shortened V by 2 bases and J by 1 base, and 12 bases separated the two germline ends. The CDR3 is CASSLSRMGAKNIQYF. CDR3 coding DNA: TGTGCCAGCAGCTTAAGTCGGATGGGCGCCAAAAACATTCAGTACTTC.

The chain links TRBV4-1 to TRBJ2-7; a possible D gene is TRBD1 (5 bases). The CDR3 sequence is 15 residues long. Trimming pared 4 bases from V and 4 bases from J, leaving 17 bases between. Germline CDR1 MGHRA, CDR2 YSYEKL. This chain's CDR3 is CASSRLGREGYEQYF. CDR3 DNA sequence: TGCGCCAGCAGCCGGTTGGGCAGGGAAGGTTACGAGCAGTACTTC.

The chain carries TRBV12-2 and TRBJ2-1; the DNA was not compared with TRBD2, the D call given in the table. TRBV12-2 is a known pseudogene. CDR3 length equals 19 residues. CDR3 protein: CASRPEGLTNPFFYNEQFF. The CDR3 coding sequence is TGTGCAAGTCGCCCTGAAGGACTAACCAACCCATTTTTTTACAATGAGCAGTTCTTC.